These 30 T cell receptor beta chains were all obtained from the same sample, sequenced in a study of regulatory T cells in long-lasting Graves disease. Investigators prepared the TCR beta libraries by applying iRepertoire HTBI primers and Arm-PCR of CDR3 regions. TCRdb itself ran the multiplex PCR reads through MiXCR, one entry per CDR3 protein. The sample contains around 250,000 distinct CDR3 sequences, about 18% of which appear only once. The time point denotes: newly diagnosed GD, antithyroid drugs for less than 3 months. Following extraction of RNA from PBMCs, that RNA was used to make the TCR library. This same sample was also part of a study on T cells in Graves' hyperthyroidism and ophthalmopathy.

Sequencing used peripheral blood mononuclear cells (PBMCs), obtained at new diagnosis, from a patient treated with antithyroid drugs. Every receptor here comes from a woman aged 25 to 39 with Graves disease.

The chain recombines TRBV6-4 with TRBJ2-5; no definite D call. The CDR3 is made up of 15 amino acids. Between the trimmed V and J ends, which lost 1 base and 0 bases, there was a span of 9 bases. Germline CDR1 MRHNA, CDR2 SNTAGT. The CDR3 protein is CASSDWLQYQETQYF. The CDR3 region has the DNA TGTGCCAGCAGTGACTGGCTGCAGTACCAAGAGACCCAGTACTTC.

The gene calls are TRBV6-2 or TRBV6-3 and TRBJ2-2; 9 bases align to TRBD2. In germline, CDR1 is MNHEY, CDR2 SVGEGT. There are 16 residues in the CDR3. V lost 1 base, J lost 4 bases, and 4 bases stayed unmatched. CDR3 amino acids: CASSYFGSGGTGELFF. In DNA, the CDR3 is TGTGCCAGCAGTTACTTTGGTAGCGGGGGCACCGGGGAGCTGTTTTTT.

This clonotype was seen at least ten times. The rearrangement uses TRBV2 and TRBJ1-1; D gene ambiguous. The CDR3 is 12 residues long. In germline, CDR1 is SNHLY, CDR2 FYNNEI. Trimming cost V 0 bases and J 7 bases, with 6 bases left between them. The CDR3 protein is CASSEANGEAFF. The DNA of the CDR3 is TGTGCCAGCAGTGAAGCTAACGGTGAAGCTTTCTTT.

This clonotype was observed at least ten times. This chain links TRBV7-2 with TRBJ2-3, with D perhaps matching TRBD1 (6 bases). There are 16 residues in the CDR3. The V end lost 5 bases, the J end lost 2 bases, and 17 bases lay between the germline ends. CDR1 is SGHTA, CDR2 FQGNSA, per germline. This CDR3 is CASSLQAGATTDTQYF. The CDR3 coding sequence is TGTGCCAGCAGCCTGCAAGCAGGGGCCACCACAGATACGCAGTATTTT.

The genes are TRBV7-9 and TRBJ1-6, with D possibly being TRBD1 (5 bases). The length of the CDR3 is 18 residues. In germline, CDR1 is SEHNR, CDR2 FQNEAQ (reference sequence). The ends were cut back, 2 bases at V and 7 bases at J, with 21 bases in the middle. The CDR3 region is CASSLYKTQGGLNSPLHF. CDR3 sequence (DNA): TGTGCCAGCAGCTTATATAAAACCCAGGGTGGGTTGAATTCACCCCTCCACTTT.

The table lists this clonotype with many counts. The chain is built from TRBV18 and TRBJ2-3; D possibly corresponds to TRBD1 (5 bases). The J call is doubtful: the DNA matches TRBJ1-1 better. Germline lookup yields CDR1 KGHSH and CDR2 LQKENI. This CDR3 has 13 amino acids. This chain's CDR3 is CASSPPSRDEAFF. As DNA, the CDR3 is TGTGCCAGCTCACCACCATCCAGGGACGAAGCTTTCTTT.

Many counts were recorded for this clonotype. J is TRBJ1-4 and V is TRBV20-1; tentative D call: TRBD1 (5 bases). Germline CDR1 and CDR2: DFQATT and SNEGSKA (reference sequence). This CDR3 region has 15 residues. Trimming stripped 0 bases from V and 2 bases from J, with 10 bases between. CDR3 in amino acids: CSARDWQGTNEKLFF. The CDR3 region has the DNA TGCAGTGCTAGAGATTGGCAGGGCACTAATGAAAAACTGTTTTTT.

The V call is TRBV10-2, the J call TRBJ2-7; D is unresolved. CDR1 is WSHSY and CDR2 is SAAADI in the germline V gene. This CDR3 contains 13 residues. V lost 4 bases and J lost 1, with 8 bases in between. As DNA, the CDR3 is TGCGCCAGCAGTGGAACGTTTTCCTACGAGCAGTACTTC. This encodes CASSGTFSYEQYF.

This clonotype showed up many times. The rearrangement uses TRBV5-1 and TRBJ2-1, with D unclear. The CDR3 is made up of 16 amino acids. The germline gives CDR1 SGHRS, CDR2 YFSETQ. Trimming shortened V by 0 bases and J by 0 bases, and 10 bases separated the two germline ends. CDR3 sequence (DNA): TGCGCCAGCAGCTTGGGCGGCAGACGCTCCTACAATGAGCAGTTCTTC. Its protein product is CASSLGGRRSYNEQFF.

This clonotype showed up many times. This chain joins TRBV12-3 or TRBV12-4 and TRBJ2-5, with TRBD2 identical over 13 bases. CDR3 length: 16 residues. V was pared by 5 bases and J by 2 bases, with 5 bases of the junction left unmatched. Here the CDR3 reads CASSPGLAGEQETQYF. The CDR3, as DNA: TGTGCCAGCAGTCCTGGACTAGCGGGGGAACAAGAGACCCAGTACTTC.

The sample holds many counts of this clonotype. The chain couples TRBV20-1 to TRBJ1-1, with 11 bases fitting TRBD1. The CDR3 consists of 16 residues. In germline, CDR1 is DFQATT, CDR2 SNEGSKA (reference sequence). Losses at the gene ends were 0 bases for V and 4 bases for J; bases not matched to a gene: 7. For the CDR3, the DNA is TGCAGTGCTAGAGACTGGGACAGGGGGGAAATCACTGAAGCTTTCTTT. Amino acid sequence: CSARDWDRGEITEAFF.

The table lists this clonotype with a few counts. V and J are TRBV6-5 and TRBJ2-2; 7 bases are a match to TRBD2. Trimming took 2 bases from V and 5 from J; bases not matched to a gene: 2. This CDR3 spans 14 amino acids. Germline V gene data show CDR1 as MNHEY and CDR2 as SVGAGI. The CDR3 spells CASSYGGGTGELFF. The CDR3 region has the DNA TGTGCCAGCAGTTACGGGGGGGGAACCGGGGAGCTGTTTTTT.

The genes are TRBV3-1 and TRBJ2-7, with 7 bases identical to TRBD2. Trimming took 3 bases from V and 6 from J; bases not matched to a gene: 2. This CDR3 spans 12 amino acids. Germline values: CDR1 LGHDT, CDR2 YNNKEL (reference sequence). Here the CDR3 reads CASSQGLSEQYF. The CDR3 nucleotides read TGTGCCAGCAGCCAGGGACTATCCGAGCAGTACTTC.

The J gene is TRBJ1-6, the V gene TRBV6-5, with D maybe TRBD1 (5 bases). The CDR3 has 14 amino acids. Trimming shortened V by 4 bases and J by 7 bases, and 11 bases separated the two germline ends. Germline V CDR1 and CDR2: MNHEY, SVGAGI. In DNA form, the CDR3 reads TGTGCCAGCAGTTCTTTGGGGGGGAATTCACCCCTCCACTTT. It yields the protein CASSSLGGNSPLHF.

This clonotype was picked up many times. The chain carries TRBV5-1 and TRBJ2-1; no firm D call. CDR1 and CDR2 (germline): SGHRS, YFSETQ. The ends were cut back, 2 bases at V and 4 bases at J, with 10 bases in the middle. This CDR3 is built from 14 residues. DNA of the CDR3: TGCGCCAGCAGCTTCCCCTCGAGATACAATGAGCAGTTCTTC. As protein: CASSFPSRYNEQFF. The variable domain in full, with the rest retrieved from reference TRBV5-1 and TRBJ2-1, is KAGVTQTPRYLIKTRGQQVTLSCSPISGHRSVSWYQQTPGQGLQFLFEYFSETQRNKGNFPGRFSGRQFSNSRSEMNVSTLELGDSALYLCASSFPSRYNEQFFGPGTRLTVL.

In regard to this clonotype: With a far larger clone one base away, a read error is the likely cause. This chain joins TRBV3-1 and TRBJ2-5; D ambiguous. This CDR3 is built from 12 residues. Germline CDR1 reads LGHDT; CDR2 reads YNNKEL (reference sequence). The ends were cut back, 8 bases at V and 5 bases at J, with 12 bases in the middle. The CDR3 protein is CASGPGGETQYF. The CDR3 nucleotides are TGTGCCAGCGGCCCCGGTGGGGAGACCCAGTACTTC.

This clonotype was seen repeatedly, ten times or more. V is TRBV6-1 and J is TRBJ1-5, with TRBD1 as a possible D gene (5 bases). This CDR3 has 15 amino acids. V lost 6 bases, J lost 6 bases, and 18 bases lay in between. From germline, CDR1 is MNHNS and CDR2 SASEGT. The chain's CDR3 is CASREQSGGGQPQHF. The CDR3 region has the DNA TGTGCCAGCAGGGAACAGTCGGGCGGGGGTCAGCCCCAGCATTTT.

This clonotype was picked up many times. V gene TRBV29-1 combines with J gene TRBJ1-1, with D possibly matching TRBD1 (6 bases). Germline CDR1 SQVTM, CDR2 ANQGSEA. The CDR3 has 13 amino acids. V was cut by 6 bases and J by 2 bases, with 13 bases left in between. The CDR3 region is CSVKQGSNTEAFF. The DNA of the CDR3 is TGCAGCGTAAAACAGGGATCAAACACTGAAGCTTTCTTT.

This clonotype was seen ten or more times. The chain joins TRBV7-8 to TRBJ2-5; no reliable D call. The CDR3 sequence is 13 residues long. Trimming left V 6 bases short and J 4 bases short, with 12 bases between. In germline, CDR1 is SGHVS, CDR2 FQNEAQ. CDR3 coding DNA: TGTGCCAGCAGGCTGGCCTTGCGAGAGACCCAGTACTTC. Encoded protein: CASRLALRETQYF. Looking up the rest from reference TRBV7-8 and TRBJ2-5 gives the full variable domain: GAGVSQSPRYKVAKRGQDVALRCDPISGHVSLFWYQQALGQGPEFLTYFQNEAQLDKSGLPSDRFFAERPEGSVSTLKIQRTQQEDSAVYLCASRLALRETQYFGPGTRLLVL.

This clonotype was picked up many times. V and J are TRBV19 and TRBJ1-1; possible D gene TRBD1, 6 bases. Trimming shortened V by 7 bases and J by 4 bases, and 19 bases separated the two germline ends. The CDR3 runs 15 residues. Germline V gene data show CDR1 as LNHDA and CDR2 as SQIVND (reference sequence). As DNA, the CDR3 is TGTGCCAGTACTCCGGCGGGGGGCGGGGTCACTGAAGCTTTCTTT. Translated: CASTPAGGGVTEAFF.

Many counts were recorded for this clonotype. The rearrangement links TRBV9 to TRBJ2-1; 12 nucleotides match TRBD2. With V trimmed by 2 bases and J by 10 bases, 7 bases remained unmatched. This CDR3 is built from 15 residues. Germline assignment: CDR1 SGDLS and CDR2 YYNGEE. CDR3 nucleotides: TGTGCCAGCAGCGTCTCTAGCGGGGGGGCGGGGGAGCAGTTCTTC. This translates into CASSVSSGGAGEQFF.

This sequence joins TRBV11-2 and TRBJ2-1; TRBD2 aligns across 10 bases. The length of the CDR3 is 16 residues. V was pared by 5 bases and J by 9 bases, with 13 bases of the junction left unmatched. Germline V gives CDR1 SGHAT, CDR2 FQNNGV. The CDR3 DNA follows: TGTGCCAGCAGCCGCTCACTCACTAGCGGGGCTGTTGAGCAGTTCTTC. Translation gives CASSRSLTSGAVEQFF.

The V call is TRBV3-1, the J call TRBJ2-1; 10 nucleotides line up with TRBD2. Germline V gives CDR1 LGHDT, CDR2 YNNKEL (reference sequence). V lost 2 bases to trimming and J lost 0 bases; unmatched junction nucleotides: 4. CDR3 size: 17 residues. The CDR3 region is CASSQLSGRASYNEQFF. In DNA, the CDR3 is TGTGCCAGCAGCCAACTAAGCGGGAGGGCCTCCTACAATGAGCAGTTCTTC.

This clonotype was observed at least ten times. The chain carries TRBV27 and TRBJ2-7; 7 bases map to TRBD2. J gave up 2 bases and V 2 bases, and 9 bases lay outside the gene matches. Germline lookup yields CDR1 MNHEY and CDR2 SMNVEV (reference sequence). The CDR3 length is 16 residues. This chain's CDR3 is CASSLGLPSGAYEQYF. As DNA, the CDR3 is TGTGCCAGCAGTTTAGGCCTTCCTAGCGGTGCCTACGAGCAGTACTTC.

In this sample, this clonotype turned up a few times. The chain uses TRBV10-2 and TRBJ1-3; D is perhaps TRBD1 (6 bases). Per the germline V gene, CDR1 is WSHSY and CDR2 is SAAADI. The CDR3 extends over 14 amino acids. Trimming took off 5 bases at V and 1 base at J, with 9 bases between the two ends. The CDR3 region is CASSSGASGNTIYF. The CDR3 DNA sequence: TGCGCCAGCAGTTCAGGGGCTTCTGGAAACACCATATATTTT.

This clonotype was recorded many times. The V gene is TRBV9, the J gene TRBJ1-3; D is ambiguous. V lost 7 bases to trimming and J lost 0 bases, with 11 bases between them. The V gene's germline CDR1 is SGDLS and CDR2 YYNGEE. The CDR3 loop spans 14 amino acids. In nucleotides, the CDR3 is TGTGCCAGCGGTAATGCCGTCTCTGGAAACACCATATATTTT. Amino acids: CASGNAVSGNTIYF. The full variable domain, in which reference TRBV9 and TRBJ1-3 provide the parts outside the CDR3, is DSGVTQTPKHLITATGQRVTLRCSPRSGDLSVYWYQQSLDQGLQFLIQYYNGEERAKGNILERFSAQQFPDLHSELNLSSLELGDSALYFCASGNAVSGNTIYFGEGSWLTVV.

This chain connects TRBV15 to TRBJ1-5, with D tentatively TRBD1 (6 bases). CDR3 length: 18 amino acids. CDR1 is LNHNV, CDR2 YYDKDF, per germline (reference sequence). With 3 bases removed from V and 1 base from J, the gap between germline ends came to 19 bases. In nucleotides, the CDR3 is TGTGCCACCAGCAGCCCAGGGGTGGGACCACAAAGCAATCAGCCCCAGCATTTT. This translates into CATSSPGVGPQSNQPQHF.

This clonotype was seen many times. The chain links TRBV11-2 to TRBJ2-4; 8 positions match TRBD2. CDR1 and CDR2 (germline): SGHAT, FQNNGV. The CDR3 covers 12 residues. V lost 5 bases to trimming and J lost 11 bases; unmatched junction nucleotides: 5. The CDR3 coding sequence is TGTGCCAGCAGCCCGGGGACTAGGGTTCAGTACTTC. This codes for CASSPGTRVQYF. Looking up the rest from reference TRBV11-2 and TRBJ2-4 gives the full variable domain: EAGVAQSPRYKIIEKRQSVAFWCNPISGHATLYWYQQILGQGPKLLIQFQNNGVVDDSQLPKDRFSAERLKGVDSTLKIQPAKLEDSAVYLCASSPGTRVQYFGAGTRLSVL.

The CDR3 sequence: CATQSDTAKNIQYF. In DNA form, the CDR3 reads TGTGCCACCCAAAGCGACACAGCCAAAAACATTCAGTACTTC. The rearrangement uses TRBV6-1 and TRBJ2-4; D unclear. Germline-derived CDR1 and CDR2 are MNHNS and SASEGT. The CDR3 sequence is 14 residues long. V lost 10 bases, J lost 0 bases, and 13 bases lay in between.

This clonotype was observed at least ten times. The chain links TRBV7-9 to TRBJ2-5; 9 positions agree with TRBD2. CDR3 length: 14 amino acids. CDR1 SEHNR and CDR2 FQNEAQ come from the germline V gene (reference sequence). J lost 7 bases, V lost 5 bases, and 8 bases had no gene match. CDR3 DNA: TGTGCCAGCAGCCCGGGACTAGCCGGGGGGACCCAGTACTTC. Translation gives CASSPGLAGGTQYF. The full variable domain, in which reference TRBV7-9 and TRBJ2-5 provide the parts outside the CDR3, is DTGVSQNPRHKITKRGQNVTFRCDPISEHNRLYWYRQTLGQGPEFLTYFQNEAQLEKSRLLSDRFSAERPKGSFSTLEIQRTEQGDSAMYLCASSPGLAGGTQYFGPGTRLLVL.